This T cell receptor (beta chain) came from a study of blood T cell repertoires in COVID-19. Assay: immunoSEQ multiplex PCR; the TCRdb copy retains only in-frame clones and omits some. The sample carries approximately 260,000 clones, about 85% recorded once. CDR3 length: 16 amino acids. V lost 4 bases to trimming and J lost 2 bases; unmatched junction nucleotides: 8. Germline V gives CDR1 SGHRS, CDR2 YFSETQ. Material: peripheral blood. This clonotype originated in a man aged 18 to 30 with active or convalescent COVID-19. This chain joins TRBV5-1 and TRBJ1-3; 8 bases are shared with TRBD1. DNA of the CDR3: TGCGCCAGCAGCCTGGGACAGGCCCAGGCTGGAAACACCATATATTTT. Its translation: CASSLGQAQAGNTIYF.